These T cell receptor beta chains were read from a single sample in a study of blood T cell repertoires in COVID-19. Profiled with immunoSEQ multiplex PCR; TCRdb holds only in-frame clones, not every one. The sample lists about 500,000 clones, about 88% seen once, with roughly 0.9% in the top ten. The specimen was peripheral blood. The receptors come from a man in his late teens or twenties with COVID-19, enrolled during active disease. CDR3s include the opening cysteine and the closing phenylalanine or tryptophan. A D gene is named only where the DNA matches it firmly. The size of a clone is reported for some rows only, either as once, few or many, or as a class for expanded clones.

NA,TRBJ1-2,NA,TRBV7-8,TGTGCCAGCAGCTTAGCTCTCCAGGGGACGATAGACTACACCTTC,CASSLALQGTIDYTF
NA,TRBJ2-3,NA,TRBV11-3,TGTGCCAGCAGTTCTCCGGGGAAGGCAGATACGCAGTATTTT,CASSSPGKADTQYF
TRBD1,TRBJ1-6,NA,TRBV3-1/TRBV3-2,TGTGCCAGCAGCTTGCTCGCCGGGACAGCGAACTATAATTCACCCCTCCACTTT,CASSLLAGTANYNSPLHF
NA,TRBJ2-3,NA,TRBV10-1,TGCGCCAGCAGTGATTTCAGGGTTACAGATACGCAGTATTTT,CASSDFRVTDTQYF
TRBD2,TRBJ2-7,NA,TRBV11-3,TGTGCCAGCAGCCCTACTAGCGGGACCGTGTACGAGCAGTACTTC,CASSPTSGTVYEQYF
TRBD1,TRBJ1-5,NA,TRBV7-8,TGTGCCAGCAGCTCCGGGACAGGGGGAGTCAATCAGCCCCAGCATTTT,CASSSGTGGVNQPQHF
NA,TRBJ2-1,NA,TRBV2,TGTGCCAGCAGACTTCAATACAATGAGCAGTTCTTC,CASRLQYNEQFF
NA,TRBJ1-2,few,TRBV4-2,TGTGCCAGCAGCCAACCCGACAGTATTCGGATTGGTGGCTACACCTTC,CASSQPDSIRIGGYTF
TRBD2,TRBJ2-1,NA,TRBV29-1,TGCAGCGTTTTCTTAGCGGGAAATAGCTATGAGCAGTTCTTC,CSVFLAGNSYEQFF
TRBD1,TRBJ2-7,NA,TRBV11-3,TGTGCCAGCAGCTTAGCTTTTGGACAGGGGGCTGAGGAGCAGTACTTC,CASSLAFGQGAEEQYF
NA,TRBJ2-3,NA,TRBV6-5,TGTGCCAGCAGTTACCGACTACGAAGCACAGATACGCAGTATTTT,CASSYRLRSTDTQYF
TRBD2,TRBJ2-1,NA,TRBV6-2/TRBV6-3,TGTGCCAGCAGTTCGGGACTAGCGGGAGAAATCTCCTACAATGAGCAGTTCTTC,CASSSGLAGEISYNEQFF
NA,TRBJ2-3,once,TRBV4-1,TGCGCCAGCACTCCTGAGCGAGCACCTAGAGATACGCAGTATTTT,CASTPERAPRDTQYF
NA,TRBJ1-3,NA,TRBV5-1,TGCGCCAGCAGCTTGGGGACAGTGGGTGTAGGCTCTGGAAACACCATATATTTT,CASSLGTVGVGSGNTIYF
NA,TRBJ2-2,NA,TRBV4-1,TGCGCCAGCAGGGACCTGCTTAGGGGCGGGGAGCTGTTTTTT,CASRDLLRGGELFF
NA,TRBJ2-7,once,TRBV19,TGTGCCAGTAGTACTCATACCAGGCAGTACTTC,CASSTHTRQYF
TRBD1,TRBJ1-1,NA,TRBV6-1,TGTGCCAGCAGTGAGATTACAGGGGGTCGTACTGAAGCTTTCTTT,CASSEITGGRTEAFF
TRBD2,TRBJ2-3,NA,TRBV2,TGTGCCAGCAGCCGGGGGACTAGCAGACGCACAGATACGCAGTATTTT,CASSRGTSRRTDTQYF
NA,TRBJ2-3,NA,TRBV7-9,TGTGCCAGCAGCCCACGACAGAGCACAGATACGCAGTATTTT,CASSPRQSTDTQYF
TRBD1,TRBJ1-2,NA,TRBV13,TGTGCCAGTCGGACAGGGGCGGGCTACACCTTC,CASRTGAGYTF
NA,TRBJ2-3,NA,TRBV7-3,TGTGCCAGCAGCTTAAGGCGGGCAGATACGCAGTATTTT,CASSLRRADTQYF
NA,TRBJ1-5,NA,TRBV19,TGTGCCAGTAGTATAGGGGGCAGGGAAACGCCCCAGCATTTT,CASSIGGRETPQHF
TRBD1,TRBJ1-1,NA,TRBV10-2,TGCGCCAGCAGTGAGACAGGGGACGCACGAAAAGCTTTCTTT,CASSETGDARKAFF
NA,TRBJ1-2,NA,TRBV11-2,TGTGCCAGCAGCTTACTGGACAGAATCTATGGCTACACCTTC,CASSLLDRIYGYTF
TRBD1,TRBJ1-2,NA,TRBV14,TGTGCCAGCAGCCCCCGGGACAGGGGGCCTGGTGACTATGGCTACACCTTC,CASSPRDRGPGDYGYTF
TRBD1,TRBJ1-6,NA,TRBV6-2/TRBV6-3,TGTGCCAGCAGACCTGGGACAGTTCGTGGTAATTCACCCCTCCACTTT,CASRPGTVRGNSPLHF
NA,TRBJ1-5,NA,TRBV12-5,TGTGCTAGTGGGGACAGATCCAATCAGCCCCAGCATTTT,CASGDRSNQPQHF
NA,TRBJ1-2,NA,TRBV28,TGTGCCAGCAGTTCGGGGGTGGGGTCTAACTATGGCTACACCTTC,CASSSGVGSNYGYTF
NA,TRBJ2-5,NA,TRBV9,TGTGCCAGCAGCCTAGGGGCCCAGGGGTGGGAGACCCAGTACTTC,CASSLGAQGWETQYF
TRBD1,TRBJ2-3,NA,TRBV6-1,TGTGCCAGCAGTGAAAGCGACAGGGAGTCAGATACGCAGTATTTT,CASSESDRESDTQYF
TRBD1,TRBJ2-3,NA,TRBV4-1,TGCGCCAGCAGCCAAGATCGGCAGGGGGCGGGCACAGATACGCAGTATTTT,CASSQDRQGAGTDTQYF
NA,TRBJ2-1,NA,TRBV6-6,TGTGCCAGCAATTCGGGGGTGAGGTACAATGAGCAGTTCTTC,CASNSGVRYNEQFF